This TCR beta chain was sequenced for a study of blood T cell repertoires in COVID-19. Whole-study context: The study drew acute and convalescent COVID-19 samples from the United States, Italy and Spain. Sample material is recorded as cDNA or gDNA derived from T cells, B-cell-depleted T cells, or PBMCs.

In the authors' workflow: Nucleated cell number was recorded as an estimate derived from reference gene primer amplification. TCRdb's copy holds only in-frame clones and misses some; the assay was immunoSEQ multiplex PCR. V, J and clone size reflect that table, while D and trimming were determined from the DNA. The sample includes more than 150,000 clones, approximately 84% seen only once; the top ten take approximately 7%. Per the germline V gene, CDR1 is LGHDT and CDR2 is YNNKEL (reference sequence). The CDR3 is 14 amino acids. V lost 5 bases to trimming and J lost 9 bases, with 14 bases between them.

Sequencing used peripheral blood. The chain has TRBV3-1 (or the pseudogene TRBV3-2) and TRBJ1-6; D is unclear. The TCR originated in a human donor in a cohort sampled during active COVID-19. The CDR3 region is CASSGIRNGSPLHF. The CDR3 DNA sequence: TGTGCCAGCAGCGGCATCAGGAATGGTTCACCCCTCCACTTT.